This T cell receptor (beta chain) comes out of a study of long-term antiretroviral therapy in people with HIV. Looking at the study overall: Some samples came about a decade before the 2015 immediate-ART recommendation, and these were the earliest.

CDR3 length: 14 amino acids. The germline gives CDR1 GTSNPN, CDR2 SVGIG (reference sequence). Trimming cost V 4 bases and J 4 bases, with 16 bases left between them. An immunoSEQ assay, version v3.0, was performed at survey level. This table comes from immunoSEQ multiplex PCR, and its TCRdb copy is limited to in-frame clones, with some not included. The sample lists tens of thousands of clones, around 81% occurring once. About this clone itself: Its antigen is undetermined.

Study-level points and caveats: An increase in diversity followed ART, yet levels stayed below transplant donor controls.

The TCR was taken from a young man with HIV. The rearrangement joins TRBV30 to TRBJ1-1; the D gene is possibly TRBD1 (5 bases). The starting material was unsorted PBMCs, obtained 1.5 years after starting antiretroviral therapy. The CDR3 DNA follows: TGTGCCTGGACGGGGCTTAGGGGATCCACTGAAGCTTTCTTT. Protein: CAWTGLRGSTEAFF.